These 25 T cell receptor beta chains were all obtained from the same sample, sequenced in a study of CD4+ T cells in melanoma. TCRdb's copy holds only in-frame clones and misses some; the assay was immunoSEQ multiplex PCR. This table holds some 14,000 clones, 62% found once. Sample: cells from a culture (not recorded whether cultured in vitro). The receptors shown here come from a human donor with melanoma.

This rearrangement joins TRBV19 to TRBJ2-3, with a possible D match to TRBD1 (5 bases). Germline V CDR1 and CDR2: LNHDA, SQIVND (reference sequence). Trimming shortened V by 5 bases and J by 0 bases, and 9 bases separated the two germline ends. This CDR3 region has 14 residues. DNA of the CDR3: TGTGCCAGTAGTCGGCAGGGAAGCACAGATACGCAGTATTTT. Protein: CASSRQGSTDTQYF.

The table lists this clone with a few counts. V is TRBV4-2 and J is TRBJ1-1; a weak D match, TRBD1 (6 bases). The CDR3 consists of 15 residues. The V gene's germline CDR1 is LGHNA and CDR2 YNFKEQ. Between the trimmed V and J ends, which lost 0 bases and 7 bases, there was a span of 15 bases. CDR3 amino acids: CASSQDLLVDSEAFF. CDR3 bases: TGTGCCAGCAGCCAAGATCTTTTGGTGGACAGTGAAGCTTTCTTT.

The chain recombines TRBV6-5 with TRBJ2-5, with 7 bases aligning to TRBD1. With the DNA end fitting TRBJ2-7 better, the J assignment may be wrong. This CDR3 comprises 14 residues. Germline assignment: CDR1 MNHEY and CDR2 SVGAGI. The CDR3: CASRLTTGNHEQYF. DNA for the CDR3: TGTGCCAGTCGCCTAACGACAGGGAACCACGAGCAGTACTTC.

The CDR3 loop is CASSLAGGGARETQYF. CDR3 nucleotide sequence: TGTGCCAGCAGCTTAGCCGGAGGGGGGGCCAGAGAGACCCAGTACTTC. The chain carries TRBV11-2 and TRBJ2-5, with D possibly TRBD2 on 7 matching bases. This CDR3 is 16 amino acids long. Trimming left V 1 base short and J 4 bases short, with 16 bases between. The germline V gene has CDR1 SGHAT and CDR2 FQNNGV.

In this sample, this clone turned up a few times. This chain uses TRBV11-2 with TRBJ1-3; D is unclear. This CDR3 is built from 12 residues. V was clipped by 7 bases and J by 6 bases, with 10 bases between them. In germline, CDR1 is SGHAT, CDR2 FQNNGV. The CDR3 nucleotides read TGTGCCAGCACCCAAACCCAAAACACCATATATTTT. Translating gives CASTQTQNTIYF.

This clone was counted only a few times. V usage is TRBV7-2 and J usage is TRBJ1-5, with TRBD1 as a possible D gene (6 bases). Germline assignment: CDR1 SGHTA and CDR2 FQGNSA. The ends were cut back, 1 base at V and 6 bases at J, with 10 bases in the middle. This CDR3 spans 14 amino acids. The chain's CDR3 is CASSLVTGTQPQHF. In DNA, the CDR3 is TGTGCCAGCAGCTTAGTCACAGGGACTCAGCCCCAGCATTTT. The full variable domain, with the rest looked up from reference TRBV7-2 and TRBJ1-5, is GAGVSQSPSNKVTEKGKDVELRCDPISGHTALYWYRQSLGQGLEFLIYFQGNSAPDKSGLPSDRFSAERTGGSVSTLTIQRTQQEDSAVYLCASSLVTGTQPQHFGDGTRLSIL.

This sequence joins TRBV6-6 and TRBJ2-1; 11 bases agree with TRBD2. The CDR3 covers 14 residues. Germline V CDR1 and CDR2: MNHNY, SVGAGI (reference sequence). Germline trimming cut 5 bases from V and 5 bases from J; bases unmatched to any gene: 2. The CDR3 sequence is CASSRLAGNNEQFF. The CDR3 coding sequence is TGTGCCAGCAGTAGACTAGCGGGGAACAATGAGCAGTTCTTC.

This chain links TRBV18 with TRBJ1-6; 8 nucleotides line up with TRBD1. CDR1 is KGHSH, CDR2 LQKENI, per germline. This CDR3 is built from 14 residues. Losses at the gene ends were 6 bases for V and 7 bases for J; bases not matched to a gene: 5. CDR3 residues: CASSKDRANSPLHF. The CDR3 region has the DNA TGTGCCAGCTCCAAGGACAGGGCCAATTCACCCCTCCACTTT.

The CDR3 region has the DNA TGTGCCAGCAGCGTAACAGGGAATTCACCCCTCCACTTT. It specifies CASSVTGNSPLHF. The chain recombines TRBV9 with TRBJ1-6, with a weak D call TRBD1 (6 bases). The CDR3 has 13 residues. Germline CDR1 is SGDLS and CDR2 is YYNGEE. V was trimmed by 1 base and J by 7 bases, leaving 6 bases between them.

This clone was recorded a few times. This sequence joins TRBV6-6 and TRBJ2-2; D is uncertain. Per germline, CDR1 MNHNY and CDR2 SVGAGI (reference sequence). The CDR3 is made up of 11 amino acids. The V end lost 6 bases, the J end lost 5 bases, and 4 bases lay between the germline ends. In DNA, the CDR3 is TGTGCCAGCAGCCCAACCGGGGAGCTGTTTTTT. It yields the protein CASSPTGELFF.

The chain is built from TRBV30 and TRBJ1-5; 7 nucleotides line up with TRBD1. The CDR3 runs to 15 residues. Germline values: CDR1 GTSNPN, CDR2 SVGIG (reference sequence). The V gene end was trimmed by 2 bases and the J gene end by 5 bases; junction bases not matched to a gene: 9. Here the CDR3 DNA reads TGTGCCTGGAGTCCGGGACAGCTATCGGATCAGCCCCAGCATTTT. Amino acid sequence: CAWSPGQLSDQPQHF.

The chain employs TRBV19 and TRBJ1-4, with D perhaps TRBD1 (5 bases). Trimming removed 4 bases at V and 7 bases at J, with 7 bases between. The germline CDR1 and CDR2 sequences are LNHDA and SQIVND (reference sequence). The CDR3 covers 12 residues. CDR3 DNA: TGTGCCAGTAGTAAGGGGCCTGAAAAACTGTTTTTT. It codes for CASSKGPEKLFF. The full variable domain, completed using reference TRBV19 and TRBJ1-4, is DGGITQSPKYLFRKEGQNVTLSCEQNLNHDAMYWYRQDPGQGLRLIYYSQIVNDFQKGDIAEGYSVSREKKESFPLTVTSAQKNPTAFYLCASSKGPEKLFFGSGTQLSVL.

This chain uses TRBV5-1 with TRBJ2-3, with TRBD1 matching over 10 bases. The V gene's germline CDR1 is SGHRS and CDR2 YFSETQ. The CDR3 length is 15 residues. The ends lost 0 bases at V and 4 bases at J; junction bases unmatched: 2. CDR3 amino acids: CASSLAGTGADTQYF. CDR3 in DNA: TGCGCCAGCAGCTTGGCAGGGACAGGGGCAGATACGCAGTATTTT.

The V and J genes are TRBV7-9 and TRBJ2-3; 11 nucleotides line up with TRBD2. The CDR3 totals 14 residues. Germline CDR1 reads SEHNR; CDR2 reads FQNEAQ (reference sequence). Unmatched junction bases numbered 7, after V lost 5 bases and J lost 9 bases. The CDR3 reads CASSILAGAGTQYF. The CDR3, as DNA: TGTGCCAGCAGCATACTAGCGGGGGCGGGCACGCAGTATTTT.

This clone was observed once. This chain connects TRBV25-1 to TRBJ2-5; 10 bases are shared with TRBD2. The CDR3 contains 14 residues. V gave up 4 bases and J gave up 5 bases; unmatched junction bases: 4. CDR1 and CDR2 (germline): MGHDK, SYGVNS. The CDR3 reads CASSAGTSAETQYF. In DNA form, the CDR3 reads TGTGCCAGCAGTGCCGGGACTAGCGCCGAGACCCAGTACTTC.

This chain links TRBV7-8 with TRBJ1-5, with a possible D match to TRBD1 (5 bases). V was shortened by 5 bases and J by 11 bases, with 22 bases between the two germline ends. Germline V gene data show CDR1 as SGHVS and CDR2 as FQNEAQ. The CDR3 length is 15 residues. Written as DNA, the CDR3 is TGTGCCAGCAGCCCTAGGGGCTGGGCAGTCGAGGCCCAGCATTTT. Protein product: CASSPRGWAVEAQHF.

This chain joins TRBV6-1 and TRBJ1-1; the D gene is possibly TRBD1 (5 bases). Germline V gives CDR1 MNHNS, CDR2 SASEGT. CDR3 length equals 12 residues. Between the trimmed V and J ends, which lost 8 bases and 1 base, there was a span of 8 bases. The CDR3 DNA sequence: TGTGCCAGCCCCGGACAGAACACTGAAGCTTTCTTT. Protein: CASPGQNTEAFF.

This chain connects TRBV25-1 to TRBJ2-7; D call uncertain. V was trimmed by 1 base and J by 0 bases, leaving 4 bases between them. The CDR3 has 13 amino acids. Germline CDR1 is MGHDK and CDR2 is SYGVNS. CDR3 DNA sequence: TGTGCCAGCAGTGAATCCCCCTCCTACGAGCAGTACTTC. Its translation: CASSESPSYEQYF.

This chain links TRBV7-3 with TRBJ2-6; D is ambiguous. Trimming left V 7 bases short and J 0 bases short, with 10 bases between. Germline V lookup: CDR1 SGHTA, CDR2 FQGTGA. This CDR3 is built from 15 residues. CDR3 DNA: TGTGCCAGCACCTTGGGTACCTCTGGGGCCAACGTCCTGACTTTC. It is translated as CASTLGTSGANVLTF. Full variable domain (missing parts from reference TRBV7-3 and TRBJ2-6): GAGVSQTPSNKVTEKGKYVELRCDPISGHTALYWYRQSLGQGPEFLIYFQGTGAADDSGLPNDRFFAVRPEGSVSTLKIQRTERGDSAVYLCASTLGTSGANVLTFGAGSRLTVL.

The rearrangement uses TRBV27 and TRBJ1-1, with D unclear. The CDR3 extends over 11 amino acids. Trimming removed 5 bases from V and 1 base from J, with 2 bases in between. Germline lookup yields CDR1 MNHEY and CDR2 SMNVEV (reference sequence). This CDR3 is CASSENTEAFF. Written as DNA, the CDR3 is TGTGCCAGCAGTGAGAACACTGAAGCTTTCTTT.

The genes are TRBV2 and TRBJ2-3; no reliable D call. Germline CDR1 is SNHLY and CDR2 is FYNNEI. Trimming shortened V by 1 base and J by 4 bases, and 18 bases separated the two germline ends. The CDR3 contains 17 residues. The CDR3 sequence is CASSEVGLQATPDTQYF. The CDR3 DNA is TGTGCCAGCAGTGAAGTGGGCCTCCAGGCTACCCCAGATACGCAGTATTTT.

This clone was seen only once. This rearrangement joins TRBV5-4 to TRBJ1-1; 9 nucleotides match TRBD1. The CDR3 totals 15 residues. Germline V gene lookup returns CDR1 SGHNT and CDR2 YYREEE (reference sequence). V trimming: 3 bases; J trimming: 2 bases; junction bases outside the gene matches: 5. The CDR3 DNA reads TGTGCCAGCAGCTCACCGGGACAGGGTAACACTGAAGCTTTCTTT. As protein: CASSSPGQGNTEAFF.

This clone came up once. The genes are TRBV6-6 and TRBJ2-3; the D is unclear. The CDR3 extends over 14 amino acids. Deletions cut 0 bases from V and 0 bases from J, with 4 bases between. Looked up from germline, CDR1 is MNHNY and CDR2 is SVGAGI (reference sequence). CDR3: CASSYSPSTDTQYF. The CDR3 DNA reads TGTGCCAGCAGTTACTCGCCTAGCACAGATACGCAGTATTTT.

The DNA of the CDR3 is TGTGCCAGCAGCTTGGACAGGGAATTTGGCTACACCTTC. Translating it yields CASSLDREFGYTF. V gene TRBV5-4 combines with J gene TRBJ1-2, with D possibly being TRBD1 (6 bases). Germline V gene lookup returns CDR1 SGHNT and CDR2 YYREEE (reference sequence). Trimming removed 0 bases from V and 7 bases from J, with 10 bases in between. The CDR3 is 13 residues long.

This clone has a handful of counts. The J gene is TRBJ2-5, the V gene TRBV19, with 7 bases lining up with TRBD2. From germline, CDR1 is LNHDA and CDR2 SQIVND (reference sequence). CDR3 size: 14 residues. V lost 4 bases and J lost 1; bases outside the gene matches: 3. The CDR3 bases are TGTGCCAGTAGTAACAGCGGGGCCCAAGAGACCCAGTACTTC. Amino acids: CASSNSGAQETQYF.